These T cell receptor beta chains were read from a single sample in a study of Ad26.COV2.S vaccination and SARS-CoV-2 variants. Profiled with immunoSEQ multiplex PCR; TCRdb holds only in-frame clones, not every one. The sample gives a few hundred thousand clones, roughly 90% of which show up once; approximately 1.6% is in the top ten. The sequenced sample was peripheral blood, obtained in a trial of Ad26.COV2.S vaccine versus placebo. These TCRs come from a person aged 18-60 years who received the Ad26.COV2.S COVID-19 vaccine or a placebo. CDR3s include the opening cysteine and the closing phenylalanine or tryptophan. D genes are given only for firm matches. The size field is filled for only some rows; it gives once, few, many or a size class.

v_gene: TRBV28; d_gene: NA; abundance: NA; j_gene: TRBJ1-5; CDR3aa: CASSLRTGQNFNSNQPQHF; CDR3nt: TGTGCCAGCAGTTTACGTACAGGACAGAATTTCAATAGCAATCAGCCCCAGCATTTT
v_gene: TRBV9; d_gene: NA; abundance: NA; j_gene: TRBJ2-1; CDR3aa: CASSAQVGNNEQFF; CDR3nt: TGTGCCAGCAGCGCCCAAGTCGGGAACAATGAGCAGTTCTTC
v_gene: TRBV30; d_gene: TRBD2; abundance: NA; j_gene: TRBJ2-3; CDR3aa: CAWSKTPGLAGVSTDTQYF; CDR3nt: TGTGCCTGGAGTAAAACGCCGGGACTAGCGGGGGTCAGCACAGATACGCAGTATTTT
v_gene: TRBV15; d_gene: NA; abundance: once; j_gene: TRBJ2-1; CDR3aa: CATSRGRQSYNEQFF; CDR3nt: TGTGCCACCAGCAGAGGGAGACAGTCCTACAATGAGCAGTTCTTC
v_gene: TRBV9; d_gene: NA; abundance: NA; j_gene: TRBJ2-1; CDR3aa: CASSGGGGGYNEQFF; CDR3nt: TGTGCCAGCAGCGGCGGGGGCGGGGGCTACAATGAGCAGTTCTTC
v_gene: TRBV6-2/TRBV6-3; d_gene: NA; abundance: NA; j_gene: TRBJ1-5; CDR3aa: CASSYVGGRTIGNQPQHF; CDR3nt: TGTGCCAGCAGTTACGTAGGGGGTCGAACGATTGGCAATCAGCCCCAGCATTTT
v_gene: TRBV7-9; d_gene: TRBD1; abundance: NA; j_gene: TRBJ2-1; CDR3aa: CASSRRDRGLPEQFF; CDR3nt: TGTGCCAGCAGCCGACGGGACAGGGGGCTACCTGAGCAGTTCTTC
v_gene: TRBV28; d_gene: NA; abundance: NA; j_gene: TRBJ2-7; CDR3aa: CASSLGQGYYEQYF; CDR3nt: TGTGCCAGCAGTTTGGGGCAGGGTTACTACGAGCAGTACTTC
v_gene: TRBV28; d_gene: NA; abundance: NA; j_gene: TRBJ2-7; CDR3aa: CASRAHSPSYEQYF; CDR3nt: TGTGCCAGCAGGGCTCATAGTCCCTCCTACGAGCAGTACTTC
v_gene: TRBV14; d_gene: NA; abundance: NA; j_gene: TRBJ2-2; CDR3aa: CASSLKLGLSRAANTGELFF; CDR3nt: TGTGCCAGCAGCCTCAAGTTGGGGTTATCTAGGGCAGCGAACACCGGGGAGCTGTTTTTT
v_gene: TRBV7-9; d_gene: TRBD1; abundance: NA; j_gene: TRBJ2-5; CDR3aa: CASSSTGADETQYF; CDR3nt: TGTGCCAGCAGCTCGACAGGGGCAGACGAGACCCAGTACTTC
v_gene: TRBV5-1; d_gene: TRBD1; abundance: NA; j_gene: TRBJ1-6; CDR3aa: CASSLMGQGGSPLHF; CDR3nt: TGCGCCAGCAGCTTGATGGGACAGGGTGGGTCACCCCTCCACTTT
v_gene: TRBV11-2; d_gene: NA; abundance: NA; j_gene: TRBJ1-2; CDR3aa: CASSAWTESLTQNYGYTF; CDR3nt: TGTGCCAGCAGCGCCTGGACAGAAAGTCTTACCCAAAACTATGGCTACACCTTC
v_gene: TRBV4-2; d_gene: NA; abundance: NA; j_gene: TRBJ1-2; CDR3aa: CASSQVTPRRFYGYTF; CDR3nt: TGTGCCAGCAGCCAAGTCACCCCCAGGCGGTTCTATGGCTACACCTTC
v_gene: TRBV18; d_gene: NA; abundance: NA; j_gene: TRBJ2-3; CDR3aa: CASSPWRGQSTDTQYF; CDR3nt: TGTGCCAGCTCACCCTGGAGGGGACAGAGCACAGATACGCAGTATTTT
v_gene: TRBV6-5; d_gene: NA; abundance: NA; j_gene: TRBJ2-7; CDR3aa: CASSYSPGVLEQYF; CDR3nt: TGTGCCAGCAGTTACTCCCCAGGGGTACTCGAGCAGTACTTC
v_gene: TRBV5-1; d_gene: TRBD1; abundance: NA; j_gene: TRBJ1-1; CDR3aa: CASSPDRGGTEAFF; CDR3nt: TGCGCCAGCAGCCCGGACAGGGGGGGAACTGAAGCTTTCTTT
v_gene: TRBV7-9; d_gene: TRBD1; abundance: NA; j_gene: TRBJ2-2; CDR3aa: CASSLTRGLVSGELFF; CDR3nt: TGTGCCAGCAGCTTAACCAGGGGGCTGGTCTCCGGGGAGCTGTTTTTT
v_gene: TRBV7-2; d_gene: TRBD1; abundance: NA; j_gene: TRBJ2-7; CDR3aa: CASRKTTGAVSGEQYF; CDR3nt: TGTGCCAGCAGAAAAACTACAGGGGCAGTTTCTGGCGAGCAGTACTTC
v_gene: TRBV7-2; d_gene: TRBD2; abundance: NA; j_gene: TRBJ2-7; CDR3aa: CASSDAGGFYEQYF; CDR3nt: TGTGCCAGCAGCGACGCGGGGGGTTTCTACGAGCAGTACTTC
v_gene: TRBV18; d_gene: NA; abundance: NA; j_gene: TRBJ1-1; CDR3aa: CASSGGGTEAFF; CDR3nt: TGTGCCAGCTCCGGGGGGGGCACTGAAGCTTTCTTT
v_gene: TRBV5-1; d_gene: NA; abundance: NA; j_gene: TRBJ2-1; CDR3aa: CASSLEGGSSDEQFF; CDR3nt: TGCGCCAGCAGCCTCGAGGGGGGCTCATCCGATGAGCAGTTCTTC
v_gene: TRBV27; d_gene: NA; abundance: NA; j_gene: TRBJ2-1; CDR3aa: CASGSGANEQFF; CDR3nt: TGTGCCAGCGGCTCGGGGGCTAATGAGCAGTTCTTC
v_gene: TRBV7-9; d_gene: NA; abundance: few; j_gene: TRBJ1-3; CDR3aa: CASSPLTGSGNTIYF; CDR3nt: TGTGCCAGCAGCCCATTGACGGGCTCTGGAAACACCATATATTTT
v_gene: TRBV19; d_gene: NA; abundance: NA; j_gene: TRBJ2-4; CDR3aa: CASSTLGQLAKNIQYF; CDR3nt: TGTGCCAGTAGTACCTTAGGGCAGCTAGCCAAAAACATTCAGTACTTC
v_gene: TRBV7-8; d_gene: NA; abundance: NA; j_gene: TRBJ2-1; CDR3aa: CASSPGTLNEQFF; CDR3nt: TGTGCCAGCAGCCCCGGGACTCTCAATGAGCAGTTCTTC
v_gene: TRBV5-5; d_gene: NA; abundance: NA; j_gene: TRBJ1-1; CDR3aa: CASSLFPERGTEAFF; CDR3nt: TGTGCCAGCAGCCTATTCCCCGAGCGGGGCACTGAAGCTTTCTTT
v_gene: TRBV19; d_gene: NA; abundance: NA; j_gene: TRBJ1-1; CDR3aa: CASSQRAGGNMNTEAFF; CDR3nt: TGTGCCAGTAGCCAGAGGGCGGGGGGAAACATGAACACTGAAGCTTTCTTT
v_gene: TRBV7-8; d_gene: TRBD2; abundance: NA; j_gene: TRBJ2-7; CDR3aa: CASSRGGGSYEQYF; CDR3nt: TGTGCCAGCAGCCGCGGGGGGGGATCCTACGAGCAGTACTTC
v_gene: TRBV18; d_gene: NA; abundance: NA; j_gene: TRBJ1-5; CDR3aa: CASSLLAPRDHPYSNQPQHF; CDR3nt: TGTGCCAGCTCCCTCCTGGCGCCCCGGGACCATCCATATAGCAATCAGCCCCAGCATTTT
v_gene: TRBV25-1; d_gene: NA; abundance: NA; j_gene: TRBJ2-2; CDR3aa: CASSEKLGELFF; CDR3nt: TGTGCCAGCAGTGAAAAACTCGGGGAGCTGTTTTTT
v_gene: TRBV7-9; d_gene: TRBD1; abundance: NA; j_gene: TRBJ1-2; CDR3aa: CASSLRTGDGYTF; CDR3nt: TGTGCCAGCAGCTTGAGGACAGGGGATGGCTACACCTTC
v_gene: TRBV6-5; d_gene: TRBD1; abundance: NA; j_gene: TRBJ1-2; CDR3aa: CASSYSSQGAYGYTF; CDR3nt: TGTGCCAGCAGTTACTCGTCTCAGGGGGCCTATGGCTACACCTTC
v_gene: TRBV7-9; d_gene: NA; abundance: NA; j_gene: TRBJ2-5; CDR3aa: CASSFERQETQYF; CDR3nt: TGTGCCAGCAGCTTTGAACGCCAAGAGACCCAGTACTTC
v_gene: TRBV6-5; d_gene: NA; abundance: NA; j_gene: TRBJ2-2; CDR3aa: CASTPTGDGELFF; CDR3nt: TGTGCCAGCACCCCGACCGGAGACGGGGAGCTGTTTTTT
v_gene: TRBV5-6; d_gene: TRBD1; abundance: NA; j_gene: TRBJ1-6; CDR3aa: CASSIDRGERDSPLHF; CDR3nt: TGTGCCAGCAGCATCGACAGGGGCGAACGCGATTCACCCCTCCACTTT
v_gene: TRBV18; d_gene: NA; abundance: NA; j_gene: TRBJ1-5; CDR3aa: CASSPPKGLNSNQPQHF; CDR3nt: TGTGCCAGCTCACCACCGAAGGGACTGAATAGCAATCAGCCCCAGCATTTT
v_gene: TRBV5-1; d_gene: NA; abundance: NA; j_gene: TRBJ2-3; CDR3aa: CASSRVSDTQYF; CDR3nt: TGCGCCAGCAGCCGGGTATCAGATACGCAGTATTTT
v_gene: TRBV2; d_gene: TRBD1; abundance: NA; j_gene: TRBJ2-5; CDR3aa: CASRTGSKETQYF; CDR3nt: TGTGCCAGCCGGACAGGGTCCAAAGAGACCCAGTACTTC
v_gene: TRBV10-1; d_gene: TRBD2; abundance: NA; j_gene: TRBJ2-1; CDR3aa: CASSSVAGGLNEQFF; CDR3nt: TGCGCCAGCAGCAGTGTAGCGGGGGGGCTCAATGAGCAGTTCTTC
v_gene: TRBV5-1; d_gene: NA; abundance: NA; j_gene: TRBJ2-7; CDR3aa: CASSLDYEQYF; CDR3nt: TGCGCCAGCAGCTTGGATTACGAGCAGTACTTC
v_gene: TRBV6-2/TRBV6-3; d_gene: NA; abundance: once; j_gene: TRBJ1-5; CDR3aa: CASSTWLQPQHF; CDR3nt: TGTGCCAGCAGTACCTGGTTGCAGCCCCAGCATTTT
v_gene: TRBV2; d_gene: NA; abundance: NA; j_gene: TRBJ2-4; CDR3aa: CASSGEIAKNIQYF; CDR3nt: TGTGCCAGCAGTGGAGAGATAGCCAAAAACATTCAGTACTTC
v_gene: TRBV24-1; d_gene: TRBD1; abundance: NA; j_gene: TRBJ1-2; CDR3aa: CATSDRTTTGVYGYTF; CDR3nt: TGTGCCACCAGTGACCGAACTACGACAGGGGTCTATGGCTACACCTTC
v_gene: TRBV9; d_gene: NA; abundance: few; j_gene: TRBJ1-1; CDR3aa: CASSAQTANTEAFF; CDR3nt: TGTGCCAGCAGCGCCCAGACAGCGAACACTGAAGCTTTCTTT
v_gene: TRBV18; d_gene: TRBD2; abundance: NA; j_gene: TRBJ2-3; CDR3aa: CASSPRRGDTDTQYF; CDR3nt: TGTGCCAGCTCACCACGGCGGGGGGACACAGATACGCAGTATTTT
v_gene: TRBV5-5; d_gene: NA; abundance: NA; j_gene: TRBJ1-2; CDR3aa: CASSLGDSYGYTF; CDR3nt: TGTGCCAGCAGCCTGGGGGACTCCTATGGCTACACCTTC
v_gene: TRBV2; d_gene: NA; abundance: NA; j_gene: TRBJ2-3; CDR3aa: CASQNAQYRASTDTQYF; CDR3nt: TGTGCCAGCCAAAACGCGCAATACAGGGCAAGCACAGATACGCAGTATTTT
v_gene: TRBV30; d_gene: NA; abundance: NA; j_gene: TRBJ2-7; CDR3aa: CAWAFGGSYEQYF; CDR3nt: TGTGCCTGGGCTTTTGGGGGCTCCTACGAGCAGTACTTC
v_gene: TRBV6-1; d_gene: NA; abundance: NA; j_gene: TRBJ1-6; CDR3aa: CASSERFGVWDNSPLHF; CDR3nt: TGTGCCAGCAGTGAACGATTTGGGGTCTGGGACAATTCACCCCTCCACTTT
v_gene: TRBV9; d_gene: TRBD1; abundance: NA; j_gene: TRBJ2-3; CDR3aa: CASSVAWGQGTDTQYF; CDR3nt: TGTGCCAGCAGCGTAGCTTGGGGACAGGGCACAGATACGCAGTATTTT
v_gene: TRBV2; d_gene: NA; abundance: NA; j_gene: TRBJ1-6; CDR3aa: CASSYRNNSPLHF; CDR3nt: TGTGCCAGCAGTTACAGGAATAATTCACCCCTCCACTTT
v_gene: TRBV19; d_gene: NA; abundance: NA; j_gene: TRBJ2-1; CDR3aa: CASSRRYNEQFF; CDR3nt: TGTGCCAGTAGTAGGAGATACAATGAGCAGTTCTTC
v_gene: TRBV7-6; d_gene: TRBD1; abundance: NA; j_gene: TRBJ2-5; CDR3aa: CASSSPTGGSETQYF; CDR3nt: TGTGCCAGCAGCTCCCCGACAGGGGGGTCAGAGACCCAGTACTTC
v_gene: TRBV10-2; d_gene: NA; abundance: NA; j_gene: TRBJ1-1; CDR3aa: CASAEDRSQSEAFF; CDR3nt: TGCGCCAGCGCGGAGGACCGCTCGCAGTCTGAAGCTTTCTTT